This T cell receptor (beta chain) was sequenced for a study of blood T cell repertoires in COVID-19. On the study more broadly: COVID-19 samples from acute and convalescent phases originated in the United States, Italy and Spain. T cells, B-cell-depleted T cells, or PBMCs provided the cDNA or gDNA that served as material.

Per the authors' pipeline: Reference gene primer amplification in the assay estimated nucleated cell counts. Profiled with immunoSEQ multiplex PCR; TCRdb holds only in-frame clones, not every one. V and J calls and clone size are as listed in that table; D and trimming were resolved from the DNA. This table holds under 250,000 clones, about 86% found once. CDR3 length: 16 amino acids. CDR1 is SGHTA and CDR2 is FQGTGA in the germline V gene. V was cut by 5 bases and J by 3 bases, with 16 bases left in between. This TCR was sampled from a man of 80 years or more with acute or convalescent COVID-19. The sequenced sample was peripheral blood. The chain employs TRBV7-3 and TRBJ2-2, with D perhaps matching TRBD2 (5 bases). The CDR3 region has the DNA TGTGCCAGCAGCCGGTCCGGGGAAGTCTACACCGGGGAGCTGTTTTTT. It specifies CASSRSGEVYTGELFF. Using reference TRBV7-3 and TRBJ2-2 for the parts outside the CDR3, the full variable domain is GAGVSQTPSNKVTEKGKYVELRCDPISGHTALYWYRQSLGQGPEFLIYFQGTGAADDSGLPNDRFFAVRPEGSVSTLKIQRTERGDSAVYLCASSRSGEVYTGELFFGEGSRLTVL.